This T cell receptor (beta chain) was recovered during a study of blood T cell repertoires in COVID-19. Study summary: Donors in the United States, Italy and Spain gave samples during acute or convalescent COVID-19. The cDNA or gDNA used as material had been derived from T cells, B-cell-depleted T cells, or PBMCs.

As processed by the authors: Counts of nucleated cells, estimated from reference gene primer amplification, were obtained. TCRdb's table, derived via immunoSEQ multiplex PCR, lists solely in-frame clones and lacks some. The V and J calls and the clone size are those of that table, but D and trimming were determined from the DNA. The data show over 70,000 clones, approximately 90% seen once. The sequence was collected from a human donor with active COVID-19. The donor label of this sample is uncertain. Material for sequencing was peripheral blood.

In DNA form, the CDR3 reads TGTGCCAGCAGTTTACTCGCGGGAGGACAAGAGACCCAGTACTTC. Protein product: CASSLLAGGQETQYF. The chain uses TRBV28 and TRBJ2-5, with 8 nucleotides matching TRBD2. V trimming: 2 bases; J trimming: 2 bases; junction bases outside the gene matches: 4. Germline V gene lookup returns CDR1 MDHEN and CDR2 SYDVKM. This CDR3 comprises 15 residues.